This is a list of T cell receptor beta chains from one sample in a study of identical twins' blood T cells. TCRdb re-analysed the 5' RACE reads in MiXCR, keeping a single row per CDR3 protein. The table has hundreds of thousands of distinct CDR3 sequences, roughly 30% seen once. The source material was PBMCs. The receptors were gathered from a woman aged 18 to 55 in good health. Both conserved end residues are part of each CDR3. The D gene is left open where the match is weak. The listing skips clone size in some rows; elsewhere it reads once, few, many or a size class.

TRBD1 | few | TRBJ1-1 | TRBV4-1 | TGCGCCAGCAGCCATAGGACAGGGGGCTCTGAAGCTTTCTTT | CASSHRTGGSEAFF
NA | NA | TRBJ1-1 | TRBV29-1 | TGCAGCGGCAGACAGAACACTGAAGCTTTCTTT | CSGRQNTEAFF
NA | NA | TRBJ1-2 | TRBV20-1 | TGCAGTGCTAGTAACGGGTTGGACTATGGCTACACCTTC | CSASNGLDYGYTF
NA | NA | TRBJ1-2 | TRBV5-8 | TGTGCCAGCCCAGGGAGGCAGGGAGCCTATGGCTACACCTTC | CASPGRQGAYGYTF
NA | few | TRBJ2-7 | TRBV6-2/TRBV6-3 | TGTGCCACCTTAACGGTGGACAACTACGAGCAGTACTTC | CATLTVDNYEQYF
NA | few | TRBJ2-3 | TRBV29-1 | TGCAGCGCAGTGAGGGCCACAGATACGCAGTATTTT | CSAVRATDTQYF
NA | few | TRBJ1-1 | TRBV19 | TGTGCCAGTAGCCTCAGGTGGCTAAACACTGAAGCTTTCTTT | CASSLRWLNTEAFF
NA | NA | TRBJ2-7 | TRBV20-1 | TGCAGTGCTGGTCACGGAGGATACGAGCAGTACTTC | CSAGHGGYEQYF
NA | many | TRBJ1-3 | TRBV20-1 | TGCAGTGCTGTAGGGGTTTCTGGAAACACCATATATTTT | CSAVGVSGNTIYF
NA | few | TRBJ1-1 | TRBV12-3/TRBV12-4 | TGTGCCAGCAGTTACGCGACACGGCTGCGGTACACTGAAGCTTTCTTT | CASSYATRLRYTEAFF
NA | NA | TRBJ2-4 | TRBV20-1 | TGCAGTGCTAGAAAACTAGCCAAAAACATTCAGTACTTC | CSARKLAKNIQYF
NA | many | TRBJ2-3 | TRBV2 | TGTGCCGCCTTCTTCGGGGATACGCAGTATTTT | CAAFFGDTQYF
TRBD1 | few | TRBJ1-5 | TRBV12-3/TRBV12-4 | TGTGCCAGCAGCACCGGACAGGGGGGAACTCAGCCCCAGCATTTT | CASSTGQGGTQPQHF
NA | many | TRBJ2-1 | TRBV5-1 | TGCGCCAGCAGCTTACGACTAGACAATGAGCAGTTCTTC | CASSLRLDNEQFF
NA | few | TRBJ1-5 | TRBV3-1 | TGTGCCAGCAGCCAAGATCCAGGGGCCAATCAGCCCCAGCATTTT | CASSQDPGANQPQHF
TRBD1 | few | TRBJ2-7 | TRBV29-1 | TGCAGCGTTGATCGCCGGGACAGAGACTACGAGCAGTACTTC | CSVDRRDRDYEQYF
TRBD1 | NA | TRBJ1-1 | TRBV12-3/TRBV12-4 | TGTGCCAGCAGTTTCGGACAGGGCCTCACTGAAGCTTTCTTT | CASSFGQGLTEAFF
TRBD2 | many | TRBJ2-3 | TRBV9 | TGTGCCAGCAGCGTCGGGACTAGTATCACAGATACGCAGTATTTT | CASSVGTSITDTQYF
TRBD1 | NA | TRBJ2-7 | TRBV20-1 | TGCAGTGGCATGCCGGGACAGTCATACGAGCAGTACTTC | CSGMPGQSYEQYF
NA | NA | TRBJ1-4 | TRBV7-2 | TGTGCCAGCAGCTTGAAGCTTTCAACTAATGAAAAACTGTTTTTT | CASSLKLSTNEKLFF
NA | NA | TRBJ1-2 | TRBV20-1 | TGCAGTGCTATGGTGGGCGGGAAATCCTATGGCTACACCTTC | CSAMVGGKSYGYTF
NA | NA | TRBJ1-3 | TRBV6-6 | TGTGCCAGCGGTTACGGGCGGCGGGCTAGCTCTGGAAACACCATATATTTT | CASGYGRRASSGNTIYF
NA | NA | TRBJ2-7 | TRBV10-1 | TGCGCCAGCAGTGAGTCGGGGAGTAGCGGATCCTACGAGCAGTACTTC | CASSESGSSGSYEQYF
TRBD2 | few | TRBJ2-1 | TRBV12-5 | TGTGCTAGTGGTTTCGGACTAGCGGGAGACAATGAGCAGTTCTTC | CASGFGLAGDNEQFF
TRBD1 | NA | TRBJ2-7 | TRBV4-3 | TGCGCCAGCAGCTTGGACAGGGCTTACCACGAGCAGTACTTC | CASSLDRAYHEQYF
NA | NA | TRBJ1-2 | TRBV2 | TGTGCCAGCAGCGCGACAGTCCCGGCTAACTATGGCTACACCTTC | CASSATVPANYGYTF
NA | NA | TRBJ1-1 | TRBV19 | TGTGCCAGTCGACCGTGGGGGGAGAACACTGAAGCTTTCTTT | CASRPWGENTEAFF
NA | few | TRBJ1-2 | TRBV6-5 | TGTGCCAGCAGGTCAACAGGGATCGACTATGGCTACACCTTC | CASRSTGIDYGYTF
NA | NA | TRBJ1-5 | TRBV20-1 | TGCAGTGCTAGAGATAGTGGGTTCGGGGGGGTCAATCAGCCCCAGCATTTT | CSARDSGFGGVNQPQHF
NA | few | TRBJ1-1 | TRBV10-2 | TGCGCCAGCATTGATAGAATGAACACTGAAGCTTTCTTT | CASIDRMNTEAFF
NA | few | TRBJ1-2 | TRBV4-3 | TGCGCCAGCAGCCAAGAAACGGGGTCCTATGGCTACACCTTC | CASSQETGSYGYTF
TRBD1 | few | TRBJ1-2 | TRBV7-9 | TGTGCCAGCAGCCGGACAGGGGGTTTAAACTATGGCTACACCTTC | CASSRTGGLNYGYTF
NA | NA | TRBJ1-1 | TRBV5-1 | TGCGCCAGCAGCTTGAATTCTGCAGGGGTGTTGAACACTGAAGCTTTCTTT | CASSLNSAGVLNTEAFF
TRBD2 | few | TRBJ2-1 | TRBV11-2 | TGTGCCAGCAGCGCCCTAGCGGGACCCTACAATGAGCAGTTCTTC | CASSALAGPYNEQFF
NA | few | TRBJ2-1 | TRBV7-9 | TGTGCCAGCAGCCCAGGAGGCGGCGGTAAATACAATGAGCAGTTCTTC | CASSPGGGGKYNEQFF